These 32 T cell receptor beta chains were all obtained from the same sample, sequenced in a study of blood T cell repertoires in COVID-19. Some clones are missing from TCRdb's copy, which holds only in-frame ones; the method was immunoSEQ multiplex PCR. The sample contains about 160,000 clones, around four fifths of which appear only once. The source material was peripheral blood. These receptors originate from a woman aged 80 or over with active or convalescent COVID-19.

Only a few counts were recorded for this clone. The J gene is TRBJ2-7, the V gene TRBV18; a possible D gene is TRBD1 (6 bases). The CDR3 runs to 12 residues. Germline CDR1 reads KGHSH; CDR2 reads LQKENI. Trimming took off 4 bases at V and 12 bases at J, with 16 bases between the two ends. CDR3 residues: CASSQIDRPLYF. In DNA, the CDR3 is TGTGCCAGCTCACAGATTGACAGGCCTTTGTACTTC. The full variable domain, completed using reference TRBV18 and TRBJ2-7, is NAGVMQNPRHLVRRRGQEARLRCSPMKGHSHVYWYRQLPEEGLKFMVYLQKENIIDESGMPKERFSAEFPKEGPSILRIQQVVRGDSAAYFCASSQIDRPLYFGPGTRLTVT.

The genes are TRBV28 and TRBJ1-4; a weak D match, TRBD1 (6 bases). V was clipped by 6 bases and J by 8 bases, with 16 bases between them. The CDR3 runs 14 residues. Germline CDR1 reads MDHEN; CDR2 reads SYDVKM. The CDR3 DNA reads TGTGCCAGCAGACCGACAGGCGTAGGAGAAAAACTGTTTTTT. Its protein is CASRPTGVGEKLFF.

The gene calls are TRBV6-5 and TRBJ1-1, with D perhaps matching TRBD1 (6 bases). The CDR3 has 14 amino acids. Trimming pared 2 bases from V and 6 bases from J, leaving 13 bases between. The germline V gene has CDR1 MNHEY and CDR2 SVGAGI. As DNA, the CDR3 is TGTGCCAGCAGTTACCTAAACAGGGCCTCTGAAGCTTTCTTT. Translation: CASSYLNRASEAFF.

The chain recombines TRBV5-4 with TRBJ2-1, with 10 bases lining up with TRBD2. The CDR3 loop spans 15 amino acids. V shed 3 bases and J 9 bases; nucleotides not matched to a gene: 9. The germline CDR1 and CDR2 sequences are SGHNT and YYREEE (reference sequence). The CDR3 reads CASSSQERGGLEQFF. CDR3 nucleotide sequence: TGTGCCAGCAGCTCCCAGGAGCGGGGGGGCCTTGAGCAGTTCTTC.

This chain joins TRBV5-4 and TRBJ1-2, with TRBD1 identical over 12 bases. Trimming took 2 bases from V and 7 from J; bases not matched to a gene: 3. The CDR3 totals 14 residues. Germline V gene sequence: CDR1 SGHNT, CDR2 YYREEE (reference sequence). The CDR3 DNA reads TGTGCCAGCAGCTTCCGGGACAGGGGGCTTGGCTACACCTTC. Amino acids: CASSFRDRGLGYTF.

The sample holds one count of this clone. The sample has other DNA sequences that encode this CDR3 too. The genes are TRBV28 and TRBJ2-7, with D possibly being TRBD2 (5 bases). CDR3 length: 15 amino acids. The V end lost 4 bases, the J end lost 4 bases, and 17 bases lay between the germline ends. Germline V gene sequence: CDR1 MDHEN, CDR2 SYDVKM. CDR3 nucleotides: TGTGCCAGCAGTTCCCCTCCGAGCGGCGGATACGAGCAGTACTTC. Protein product: CASSSPPSGGYEQYF.

The chain employs TRBV7-2 and TRBJ2-7; maybe TRBD2 (5 bases). CDR1 is SGHTA, CDR2 FQGNSA, per germline. Trimming shortened V by 4 bases and J by 6 bases, and 19 bases separated the two germline ends. This CDR3 contains 15 residues. The DNA of the CDR3 is TGTGCCAGCAGCTGGACCTCCGGGAAGAAGGGCGAGCAGTACTTC. This gives the protein CASSWTSGKKGEQYF.

The V call is TRBV6-6, the J call TRBJ2-7; TRBD1 matches 9 bases. There are 15 residues in the CDR3. CDR1 and CDR2 from the germline V gene are MNHNY and SVGAGI (reference sequence). With 5 bases clipped from V and 5 bases from J, the junction kept 10 bases outside the gene matches. CDR3 amino acids: CASSIVGTGKNEQYF. In DNA, the CDR3 is TGTGCCAGCAGTATCGTCGGGACAGGGAAGAACGAGCAGTACTTC.

J is TRBJ2-1 and V is TRBV6-4, with 7 bases lining up with TRBD1. The ends lost 3 bases at V and 10 bases at J; junction bases unmatched: 12. The CDR3 is made up of 15 amino acids. Per germline, CDR1 MRHNA and CDR2 SNTAGT. DNA of the CDR3: TGTGCCAGCAGTGATTCGCGGCAGGGGGTATACGAGCAGTTCTTC. Translating gives CASSDSRQGVYEQFF.

This clone was seen once. This chain links TRBV27 with TRBJ1-2, with D possibly matching TRBD1 (5 bases). This CDR3 is built from 13 residues. In germline, CDR1 is MNHEY, CDR2 SMNVEV (reference sequence). V lost 2 bases and J lost 8, with 12 bases in between. The CDR3 region is CASSLGWGDGYTF. CDR3 DNA sequence: TGTGCCAGCAGTTTAGGGTGGGGGGACGGCTACACCTTC.

The chain has TRBV19 and TRBJ1-6; D gene unclear. Trimming removed 3 bases at V and 13 bases at J, with 13 bases between. The CDR3 is 13 amino acids. Germline-derived CDR1 and CDR2 are LNHDA and SQIVND (reference sequence). CDR3 sequence: CASSIPSTGPLHF. The DNA of the CDR3 is TGTGCCAGTAGTATCCCGTCCACGGGGCCCCTCCACTTT.

The rearrangement joins TRBV4-1 to TRBJ1-1; D is perhaps TRBD1 (5 bases). The CDR3 loop spans 15 amino acids. Trimming took off 0 bases at V and 0 bases at J, with 8 bases between the two ends. Germline lookup yields CDR1 MGHRA and CDR2 YSYEKL. The CDR3 DNA reads as TGCGCCAGCAGCCAAGACAGGGATATGAACACTGAAGCTTTCTTT. Translating it yields CASSQDRDMNTEAFF.

The rearrangement joins TRBV5-4 to TRBJ2-7, with 7 bases matching TRBD2. V lost 0 bases and J lost 4; bases outside the gene matches: 7. The CDR3 has 15 amino acids. The germline V gene encodes CDR1 SGHNT and CDR2 YYREEE (reference sequence). The CDR3 region is CASSLDGGGTYEQYF. The CDR3 DNA follows: TGTGCCAGCAGCTTGGATGGCGGGGGAACGTACGAGCAGTACTTC.

This clone turned up a few times. The chain joins TRBV11-2 to TRBJ2-7; 10 bases agree with TRBD1. Trimming at V came to 3 bases and at J to 4 bases, leaving 6 bases not matched to a gene. The CDR3 spans 15 residues. CDR1 and CDR2 (germline): SGHAT, FQNNGV. The CDR3, as DNA: TGTGCCAGCAGCTTTCCGGGACAGGGGAGGTACGAGCAGTACTTC. Its translation: CASSFPGQGRYEQYF.

The chain links TRBV7-2 to TRBJ1-5, with D tentatively TRBD1 (6 bases). This CDR3 is 15 amino acids long. In germline, CDR1 is SGHTA, CDR2 FQGNSA. V lost 5 bases, J lost 7 bases, and 18 bases lay in between. CDR3 coding DNA: TGTGCCAGCAGCCCCGGGGTTGGGGGCGGCCAGCCCCAGCATTTT. Translated, it gives CASSPGVGGGQPQHF.

In this sample, this clone turned up once. The chain links TRBV19 to TRBJ1-4; 10 bases match TRBD1. V lost 6 bases and J lost 8; bases outside the gene matches: 3. The CDR3 spans 13 residues. From germline, CDR1 is LNHDA and CDR2 SQIVND (reference sequence). The CDR3 nucleotides are TGTGCCAGTAGGGGGACAGGGGACGAAAAACTGTTTTTT. It is translated as CASRGTGDEKLFF.

V gene TRBV19 combines with J gene TRBJ2-5; TRBD1 matches 8 bases. Germline CDR1 and CDR2: LNHDA and SQIVND (reference sequence). V shed 4 bases and J 5 bases; nucleotides not matched to a gene: 6. The CDR3 is made up of 14 amino acids. For the CDR3, the DNA is TGTGCCAGTAGTAGGCGGGACAGGCGGGAGACCCAGTACTTC. It is translated as CASSRRDRRETQYF.

The rearrangement links TRBV5-1 to TRBJ2-2; 10 bases map to TRBD2. The CDR3 is 16 residues long. The germline V gene has CDR1 SGHRS and CDR2 YFSETQ. J gave up 2 bases and V 4 bases, and 5 bases lay outside the gene matches. DNA for the CDR3: TGCGCCAGCAGCGGTAGCGGGGGGCCCAACACCGGGGAGCTGTTTTTT. It yields the protein CASSGSGGPNTGELFF.

The chain couples TRBV7-2 to TRBJ1-6; no definite D call. Trimming removed 1 base at V and 7 bases at J, with 17 bases between. The V gene's germline CDR1 is SGHTA and CDR2 FQGNSA. The CDR3 contains 17 residues. The DNA of the CDR3 is TGTGCCAGCAGCTTAGTGACCGCAGCGACGGGGAATTCACCCCTCCACTTT. This sequence encodes CASSLVTAATGNSPLHF.

The rearrangement joins TRBV4-2 to TRBJ2-2, with 11 bases aligning to TRBD2. Unmatched junction bases numbered 7, after V lost 1 base and J lost 0 bases. This CDR3 spans 19 amino acids. Germline CDR1 LGHNA, CDR2 YNFKEQ. DNA of the CDR3: TGTGCCAGCAGCCAAGGACTAGCGGGGCAAACCGCGAACACCGGGGAGCTGTTTTTT. Protein: CASSQGLAGQTANTGELFF.

J is TRBJ1-2 and V is TRBV12-3 or TRBV12-4, with D possibly matching TRBD1 (5 bases). The CDR3 length is 11 residues. V was cut by 4 bases and J by 8 bases, with 8 bases left in between. The chain's CDR3 is CASSYSGGYTF. The CDR3 DNA follows: TGTGCCAGCAGTTACTCAGGGGGCTACACCTTC.

The chain is built from TRBV5-1 and TRBJ2-1; 9 nucleotides match TRBD1. This CDR3 is built from 17 residues. Germline CDR1 and CDR2: SGHRS and YFSETQ. V dropped 6 bases and J dropped 5; count of bases not matched to a gene: 15. The CDR3: CASTSLGGTGIHNEQFF. Written as DNA, the CDR3 is TGCGCCAGCACCAGCTTGGGCGGGACAGGGATCCACAATGAGCAGTTCTTC. Complete variable domain (other parts from reference TRBV5-1 and TRBJ2-1): KAGVTQTPRYLIKTRGQQVTLSCSPISGHRSVSWYQQTPGQGLQFLFEYFSETQRNKGNFPGRFSGRQFSNSRSEMNVSTLELGDSALYLCASTSLGGTGIHNEQFFGPGTRLTVL.

The chain recombines TRBV5-1 with TRBJ1-1; D is ambiguous. Germline V gene sequence: CDR1 SGHRS, CDR2 YFSETQ. The CDR3 length is 15 residues. Trimming shortened V by 0 bases and J by 4 bases, and 13 bases separated the two germline ends. This CDR3 is CASSLGEGFATEAFF. The DNA for the CDR3 is TGCGCCAGCAGCTTGGGTGAGGGTTTCGCCACTGAAGCTTTCTTT.

The V gene is TRBV5-8, the J gene TRBJ2-7; 7 bases match TRBD1. Per the germline V gene, CDR1 is SGHTS and CDR2 is YDEGEE. Germline trimming cut 2 bases from V and 12 bases from J; bases unmatched to any gene: 8. The CDR3 length is 12 residues. This CDR3 reads CASSLSTGDRYF. In DNA, the CDR3 is TGTGCCAGCAGCTTATCAACAGGGGACAGGTACTTC.

This chain links TRBV12-3 or TRBV12-4 with TRBJ1-1; D remains ambiguous. Trimming removed 3 bases from V and 3 bases from J, with 8 bases in between. The CDR3 has 13 residues. CDR3 nucleotides: TGTGCCAGCAGTTTGTTAGGAGACACTGAAGCTTTCTTT. Translation gives CASSLLGDTEAFF.

In this sample, this clone turned up a few times. The rearrangement links TRBV27 to TRBJ1-2; D not resolved. V dropped 0 bases and J dropped 1 base, with 12 bases sitting between them. Germline V gene sequence: CDR1 MNHEY, CDR2 SMNVEV (reference sequence). The CDR3 length is 16 residues. The CDR3 loop is CASSLSTYSSNYGYTF. The CDR3 region has the DNA TGTGCCAGCAGTTTATCCACCTACTCAAGTAACTATGGCTACACCTTC.

This chain uses TRBV5-1 with TRBJ2-3; no reliable D call. Germline values: CDR1 SGHRS, CDR2 YFSETQ. The germline V and J ends were trimmed by 3 bases and 5 bases, with 13 bases remaining between them. The CDR3 is 14 residues long. The CDR3 region has the DNA TGCGCCAGCAGCTCACGAGACTTTCAAGATACGCAGTATTTT. It encodes CASSSRDFQDTQYF.

The rearrangement joins TRBV5-1 to TRBJ2-5; D is undetermined. The CDR3 totals 14 residues. Trimming cost V 1 base and J 3 bases, with 10 bases left between them. Germline CDR1 SGHRS, CDR2 YFSETQ. In DNA form, the CDR3 reads TGCGCCAGCAGCTTGTTTACGGCGGAAGAGACCCAGTACTTC. This gives the protein CASSLFTAEETQYF.

This sequence joins TRBV10-3 and TRBJ2-7, with 8 bases fitting TRBD1. The germline gives CDR1 ENHRY, CDR2 SYGVKD. Trimming took 8 bases from V and 3 from J; bases not matched to a gene: 6. The CDR3 contains 13 residues. The CDR3 DNA sequence: TGTGCCATCGGGGGACAGGCGAACTACGAGCAGTACTTC. This sequence encodes CAIGGQANYEQYF.

The chain employs TRBV6-5 and TRBJ2-2; 8 bases map to TRBD1. The germline V gene encodes CDR1 MNHEY and CDR2 SVGAGI. The CDR3 has 14 residues. J gave up 3 bases and V 6 bases, and 3 bases lay outside the gene matches. DNA for the CDR3: TGTGCCAGCAGGATGACAGGGGACACCGGGGAGCTGTTTTTT. It translates to CASRMTGDTGELFF.

Only a few counts were recorded for this clone. The rearrangement joins TRBV2 to TRBJ2-1; no clear D. Germline V gene lookup returns CDR1 SNHLY and CDR2 FYNNEI. V was shortened by 2 bases and J by 3 bases, with 11 bases between the two germline ends. This CDR3 has 15 residues. This chain's CDR3 is CASSESNPNYNEQFF. The CDR3, as DNA: TGTGCCAGCAGTGAAAGCAACCCCAACTACAATGAGCAGTTCTTC.

The chain joins TRBV19 to TRBJ1-6; 8 nucleotides agree with TRBD1. Germline V gene data show CDR1 as LNHDA and CDR2 as SQIVND (reference sequence). The length of the CDR3 is 15 residues. V lost 1 base, J lost 7 bases, and 3 bases stayed unmatched. The CDR3 sequence is CASSIAGQGNSPLHF. The CDR3 nucleotides are TGTGCCAGTAGTATAGCTGGACAGGGAAATTCACCCCTCCACTTT. Filled out from reference TRBV19 and TRBJ1-6, the complete variable domain reads DGGITQSPKYLFRKEGQNVTLSCEQNLNHDAMYWYRQDPGQGLRLIYYSQIVNDFQKGDIAEGYSVSREKKESFPLTVTSAQKNPTAFYLCASSIAGQGNSPLHFGNGTRLTVT.